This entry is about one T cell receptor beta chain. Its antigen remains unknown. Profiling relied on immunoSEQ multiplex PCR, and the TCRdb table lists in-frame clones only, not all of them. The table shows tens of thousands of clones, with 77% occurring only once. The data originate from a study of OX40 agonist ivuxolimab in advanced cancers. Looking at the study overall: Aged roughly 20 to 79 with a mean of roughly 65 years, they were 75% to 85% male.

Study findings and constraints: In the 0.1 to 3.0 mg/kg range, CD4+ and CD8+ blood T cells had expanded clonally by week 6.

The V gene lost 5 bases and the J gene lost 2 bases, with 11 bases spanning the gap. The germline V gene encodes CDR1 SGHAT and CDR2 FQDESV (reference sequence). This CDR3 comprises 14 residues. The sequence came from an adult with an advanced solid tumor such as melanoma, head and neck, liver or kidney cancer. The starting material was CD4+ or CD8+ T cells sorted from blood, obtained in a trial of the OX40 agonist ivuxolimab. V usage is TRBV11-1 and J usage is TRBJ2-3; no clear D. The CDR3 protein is CASSKPPHTDTQYF. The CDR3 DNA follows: TGTGCCAGCAGCAAGCCTCCACACACAGATACGCAGTATTTT.